The present T cell receptor (beta chain) was sequenced within a study of blood T cell repertoires in COVID-19. Libraries were prepared by immunoSEQ multiplex PCR; TCRdb keeps only in-frame clonotypes and omits some of them. Counted here are approximately 75,000 clones, nearly 90% occurring once; the ten biggest clones make up around 30%. Germline V gives CDR1 SNHLY, CDR2 FYNNEI. The CDR3 length is 14 residues. With 5 bases removed from V and 0 bases from J, the gap between germline ends came to 10 bases. This rearrangement joins TRBV2 to TRBJ1-1, with D perhaps TRBD1 (6 bases). This clonotype was obtained from a man aged 50 to 60 with acute or convalescent COVID-19. The sample taken for sequencing was peripheral blood. CDR3 region: CASSHRDLNTEAFF. The CDR3, as DNA: TGTGCCAGCAGTCACAGGGATTTGAACACTGAAGCTTTCTTT.